These 29 T cell receptor beta chains came from one sample sequenced in a study of blood T cells in healthy people across ages. Combining a sample-barcoded 5' primer with a J-beta primer mix, a second PCR ran for roughly 7 to 11 cycles. TCRdb processed the 5' RACE reads anew with MiXCR; each CDR3 protein has one entry. The table includes 2 million or so distinct CDR3 sequences, around half detected once. Material for sequencing was blood. Source of these receptors: a woman in her 40s in good health.

For this clonotype: A read error is possible here, since a much larger clone lies one base away. The chain uses TRBV4-3 and TRBJ1-5; tentative D call: TRBD1 (6 bases). V was clipped by 0 bases and J by 9 bases, with 18 bases between them. Per the germline V gene, CDR1 is LGHNA and CDR2 is YSLEER. The CDR3 consists of 16 residues. The CDR3 nucleotides are TGCGCCAGCAGCCAAGATCTGACGGGGGGCGATCCGCCCCAGCATTTT. Translated: CASSQDLTGGDPPQHF.

This clonotype occurred a few times. The chain links TRBV6-5 to TRBJ2-3, with 8 bases lining up with TRBD1. Per the germline V gene, CDR1 is MNHEY and CDR2 is SVGAGI. This CDR3 has 13 amino acids. V was pared by 8 bases and J by 5 bases, with 6 bases of the junction left unmatched. Here the CDR3 reads CASGAGGEDTQYF. CDR3 sequence (DNA): TGTGCCAGCGGGGCAGGGGGCGAAGATACGCAGTATTTT.

V gene TRBV7-2 combines with J gene TRBJ2-1, with 10 bases lining up with TRBD2. The J call is in doubt because the DNA end fits TRBJ2-7 better. This CDR3 is 17 amino acids long. Germline V gene data show CDR1 as SGHTA and CDR2 as FQGNSA. CDR3 bases: TGTGCCAGCAGCCAGCCGTTAGCGGGGGGTACCTACAATGAGCAGTACTTC. Protein product: CASSQPLAGGTYNEQYF.

V is TRBV12-3 or TRBV12-4 and J is TRBJ2-5; possibly TRBD1 or TRBD2 for D (6 bases each). The CDR3 loop spans 14 amino acids. V lost 1 base, J lost 6 bases, and 12 bases lay in between. This chain's CDR3 is CASSLVSGGQTQYF. CDR3 sequence (DNA): TGTGCCAGCAGTTTAGTGAGTGGGGGGCAGACCCAGTACTTC.

With regard to this clonotype: Compared with germline, one end of the junction differs, possibly owing to a read error. V and J are TRBV27 and TRBJ2-1; the D gene is possibly TRBD2 (7 bases). The V gene's germline CDR1 is MNHEY and CDR2 SMNVEV (reference sequence). CDR3 length: 18 residues. The CDR3 region has the DNA TGTGCCAGCAGCTTATCAACAGGGAGGGGAAGCTCCTACAATGAGCAGTTCTTC. As protein: CASSLSTGRGSSYNEQFF.

V usage is TRBV7-9 and J usage is TRBJ2-5, with TRBD2 matching over 11 bases. This CDR3 region has 15 residues. The germline gives CDR1 SEHNR, CDR2 FQNEAQ (reference sequence). Losses at the gene ends were 4 bases for V and 5 bases for J; bases not matched to a gene: 6. The CDR3 loop is CASSSTRLAGETQYF. The CDR3 DNA is TGTGCCAGCAGCTCGACAAGACTAGCGGGGGAGACCCAGTACTTC.

In this sample, this clonotype turned up a few times. V and J are TRBV6-2 or TRBV6-3 and TRBJ2-6, with 12 bases identical to TRBD1. Germline lookup yields CDR1 MNHEY and CDR2 SVGEGT. V dropped 6 bases and J dropped 0; count of bases not matched to a gene: 3. The CDR3 is 17 residues long. Here the CDR3 DNA reads TGTGCCAGCAGGGGACAGGGGGCCATCTCTGGGGCCAACGTCCTGACTTTC. Translating gives CASRGQGAISGANVLTF.

This clonotype turned up a few times. The V call is TRBV20-1, the J call TRBJ2-7; TRBD1 matches at 9 bases. The J call is in doubt because the DNA end fits TRBJ2-5 better. Germline V gene sequence: CDR1 DFQATT, CDR2 SNEGSKA (reference sequence). The CDR3 is made up of 14 amino acids. CDR3 residues: CSATGTGSFETQYF. For the CDR3, the DNA is TGCAGTGCGACCGGGACAGGGAGTTTTGAGACCCAGTACTTC.

The chain has TRBV7-2 and TRBJ1-5, with 7 bases fitting TRBD1. The CDR3 runs 15 residues. Trimming cost V 6 bases and J 0 bases; bases outside gene matches: 5. Germline assignment: CDR1 SGHTA and CDR2 FQGNSA. The CDR3 nucleotides are TGTGCCAGCAGACTAGACAGGGCTAGCAATCAGCCCCAGCATTTT. It yields the protein CASRLDRASNQPQHF.

CDR3: CSAPNYKKGGKGEAFF. The DNA of the CDR3 is TGCAGTGCTCCTAATTATAAAAAGGGGGGAAAAGGTGAAGCTTTCTTT. This sequence joins TRBV20-1 and TRBJ1-1; tentative D call: TRBD1 (6 bases). The CDR3 contains 16 residues. V lost 5 bases and J lost 7, with 26 bases in between. Per the germline V gene, CDR1 is DFQATT and CDR2 is SNEGSKA (reference sequence).

The chain employs TRBV7-9 and TRBJ2-7; either TRBD1 or TRBD2 may supply D (5 bases each). Deletions cut 7 bases from V and 9 bases from J, with 13 bases between. Germline values: CDR1 SEHNR, CDR2 FQNEAQ (reference sequence). The length of the CDR3 is 11 residues. The CDR3 DNA reads TGTGCCAGCAATCTCGAGGGACGGCAGTACTTC. Amino acid sequence: CASNLEGRQYF.

This clonotype has only a few counts. V usage is TRBV5-1 and J usage is TRBJ2-7, with TRBD1 matching 7 bases. Germline V gene sequence: CDR1 SGHRS, CDR2 YFSETQ. CDR3 length: 16 amino acids. V shed 3 bases, J shed 2 bases, and the junction held 11 bases outside the gene matches. The CDR3 loop is CASSYPRDRTTYEQYF. The CDR3 region has the DNA TGCGCCAGCAGCTACCCCCGGGACAGAACTACCTACGAGCAGTACTTC.

This chain links TRBV29-1 with TRBJ2-7, with 9 bases fitting TRBD1. The CDR3 sequence is 14 residues long. V lost 2 bases and J lost 7; bases outside the gene matches: 9. Germline assignment: CDR1 SQVTM and CDR2 ANQGSEA. The CDR3 nucleotides read TGCAGCGTTGAACCGTGGACAGGGGCTGGAGAGCAGTACTTC. This translates into CSVEPWTGAGEQYF.

V gene TRBV29-1 combines with J gene TRBJ2-7, with TRBD2 as a possible D gene (5 bases). The J call could be wrong; TRBJ2-5 is a better fit for the DNA end. CDR1 is SQVTM and CDR2 is ANQGSEA in the germline V gene. The CDR3 consists of 11 residues. The CDR3 nucleotides read TGCAGCGTTGTCCCGGGGGAGACCCAGTACTTC. Translation: CSVVPGETQYF.

This clonotype was observed a handful of times. V gene TRBV6-2 or TRBV6-3 combines with J gene TRBJ2-5, with a tentative D call TRBD1 (6 bases). The germline CDR1 and CDR2 sequences are MNHEY and SVGEGT. The ends were cut back, 3 bases at V and 11 bases at J, with 19 bases in the middle. The CDR3 is 14 residues long. CDR3 protein: CASSYRQGPGEQYF. The CDR3 DNA reads TGTGCCAGCAGTTATCGTCAGGGGCCTGGGGAGCAGTACTTC.

This clonotype has a handful of counts. The chain uses TRBV20-1 and TRBJ2-3; 11 nucleotides match TRBD2. The CDR3 has 14 amino acids. With 5 bases clipped from V and 4 bases from J, the junction kept 5 bases outside the gene matches. Germline CDR1 is DFQATT and CDR2 is SNEGSKA (reference sequence). CDR3 in DNA: TGCAGTGCTTTTAGCGGGGGGGCCCCAGATACGCAGTATTTT. Its translation is CSAFSGGAPDTQYF.

Turning to this clonotype: The junction and the germline gene differ at one end; a read error may be behind it. This chain connects TRBV20-1 to TRBJ2-5; possible D gene TRBD1, 5 bases. The CDR3 extends over 12 amino acids. CDR1 is DFQATT and CDR2 is SNEGSKA in the germline V gene (reference sequence). CDR3: CNAGAYQETQYF. The CDR3, as DNA: TGCAATGCTGGGGCCTATCAAGAGACCCAGTACTTC.

The V and J genes are TRBV27 and TRBJ2-5; 10 nucleotides agree with TRBD1. CDR1 and CDR2 (germline): MNHEY, SMNVEV (reference sequence). V was clipped by 6 bases and J by 5 bases; unmatched bases: 6. This CDR3 region has 14 residues. CDR3 DNA: TGTGCCAGCAGATGGACAGGGGGGGAGGAGACCCAGTACTTC. Its translation is CASRWTGGEETQYF.

V is TRBV4-2 and J is TRBJ2-7; 9 bases map to TRBD2. Germline loops: CDR1 LGHNA, CDR2 YNFKEQ. This CDR3 has 15 amino acids. After removal of 2 bases from V and 0 bases from J, the junction contained 2 bases not matched to a gene. CDR3 nucleotide sequence: TGTGCCAGCAGCCAAACAGCGGGGGGCTCCTACGAGCAGTACTTC. The encoded protein is CASSQTAGGSYEQYF.

This clonotype was observed once. This chain joins TRBV20-1 and TRBJ1-1, with D possibly matching TRBD1 (5 bases). The length of the CDR3 is 13 residues. Deletions cut 5 bases from V and 1 base from J, with 11 bases between. Germline CDR1 reads DFQATT; CDR2 reads SNEGSKA (reference sequence). The CDR3 loop reads CSAWRGSNTEAFF. DNA for the CDR3: TGCAGTGCTTGGAGGGGATCGAACACTGAAGCTTTCTTT.

The V gene is TRBV3-1, the J gene TRBJ2-4; D is possibly TRBD2 (6 bases). The V and J ends lost 5 bases and 6 bases respectively, with 20 bases between them. The CDR3 covers 16 residues. Germline CDR1 is LGHDT and CDR2 is YNNKEL (reference sequence). The CDR3 sequence: CASSAAVFNSGNIQYF. In DNA form, the CDR3 reads TGTGCCAGCAGCGCGGCGGTTTTCAATAGCGGAAACATTCAGTACTTC.

This rearrangement joins TRBV5-6 to TRBJ1-5, with D uncertain. The V and J ends lost 2 bases and 3 bases respectively, with 9 bases between them. The CDR3 covers 14 residues. Germline V gene lookup returns CDR1 SGHDT and CDR2 YYEEEE. CDR3 sequence (DNA): TGTGCCAGCAGCTTCGAGGGTTACAATCAGCCCCAGCATTTT. The encoded protein is CASSFEGYNQPQHF. The full variable domain, with the rest looked up from reference TRBV5-6 and TRBJ1-5, is DAGVTQSPTHLIKTRGQQVTLRCSPKSGHDTVSWYQQALGQGPQFIFQYYEEEERQRGNFPDRFSGHQFPNYSSELNVNALLLGDSALYLCASSFEGYNQPQHFGDGTRLSIL.

This chain connects TRBV9 to TRBJ2-3, with a weak D call TRBD1 (6 bases). V was shortened by 0 bases and J by 6 bases, with 14 bases between the two germline ends. The CDR3 has 15 amino acids. Germline V gene data show CDR1 as SGDLS and CDR2 as YYNGEE. CDR3 loop: CASSVAGTPGDTQYF. CDR3 sequence (DNA): TGTGCCAGCAGCGTAGCAGGGACACCAGGCGATACGCAGTATTTT.

V is TRBV2 and J is TRBJ1-6; possible D gene TRBD1, 6 bases. The ends were cut back, 1 base at V and 3 bases at J, with 10 bases in the middle. The CDR3 is 16 amino acids. Germline assignment: CDR1 SNHLY and CDR2 FYNNEI. The CDR3 loop is CASSEGGQDYNSPLHF. The CDR3 coding sequence is TGTGCCAGCAGTGAAGGGGGGCAGGACTATAATTCACCCCTCCACTTT.

The V and J genes are TRBV5-1 and TRBJ1-2, with no clear D. CDR3 length: 14 residues. V lost 4 bases, J lost 0 bases, and 10 bases lay in between. The V gene's germline CDR1 is SGHRS and CDR2 YFSETQ. The CDR3: CASSPPRSNYGYTF. The CDR3 DNA sequence: TGCGCCAGCAGCCCGCCCAGGTCTAACTATGGCTACACCTTC.

V and J are TRBV27 and TRBJ1-1; D is perhaps TRBD1 (5 bases). The V gene's germline CDR1 is MNHEY and CDR2 SMNVEV (reference sequence). The CDR3 is made up of 15 amino acids. V gave up 7 bases and J gave up 1 base, with 16 bases separating them. The CDR3 nucleotides read TGTGCCAGCACCGCATTGGGGACGAGGAACACTGAAGCTTTCTTT. Residues: CASTALGTRNTEAFF.

The chain couples TRBV7-2 to TRBJ2-3; D not resolved. Deletions cut 7 bases from V and 2 bases from J, with 10 bases between. The germline V gene has CDR1 SGHTA and CDR2 FQGNSA. This CDR3 is 13 amino acids long. CDR3 DNA: TGTGCCAGCACTACACCCCCCACAGATACGCAGTATTTT. Translating gives CASTTPPTDTQYF.

The rearrangement uses TRBV6-2 or TRBV6-3 and TRBJ2-5, with 8 bases that match TRBD1. CDR1 is MNHEY, CDR2 SVGEGT, per germline. The V gene end was trimmed by 6 bases and the J gene end by 1 base; junction bases not matched to a gene: 10. This CDR3 spans 16 amino acids. CDR3 in amino acids: CASRSGQVIFQETQYF. The CDR3 coding sequence is TGTGCCAGCAGATCGGGACAGGTTATATTCCAAGAGACCCAGTACTTC.

The gene calls are TRBV6-6 and TRBJ2-1; possibly TRBD1 for D (6 bases). This CDR3 has 14 residues. Trimming removed 7 bases from V and 4 bases from J, with 14 bases in between. Germline V gene lookup returns CDR1 MNHNY and CDR2 SVGAGI (reference sequence). The CDR3 reads CASKRGTGYNEQFF. DNA for the CDR3: TGTGCCAGCAAGAGGGGAACAGGGTACAATGAGCAGTTCTTC.